Below, one TCR beta chain is given with its context. Its antigen is not known. This sample stems from a study of early T cells in non-severe SARS-CoV-2 infection. Study as a whole: The input, bulk RNA from unsorted whole blood, was sequenced, and chains were unpaired.

Separate cDNA molecules each had unique molecular identifiers attached to them. MiXCR was run by TCRdb on the 5' RACE reads, yielding one entry per CDR3 protein. The sample lists 50,000 to 70,000 distinct CDR3 sequences, more than 7% occurring once. Whole-study findings and limits: Private and CD4 specificities were missed by VDJdb matching, which favored anti-spike CD8 responses.

Per the germline V gene, CDR1 is SGHAT and CDR2 is FQNNGV. This CDR3 is 16 amino acids long. V gave up 3 bases and J gave up 10 bases, with 19 bases separating them. This receptor was taken from an adult who was a healthcare worker with PCR-confirmed SARS-CoV-2 infection or an uninfected control (not recorded which). Specimen: whole blood. This chain links TRBV11-2 with TRBJ1-6; D perhaps matches TRBD1 (5 bases). CDR3 nucleotide sequence: TGTGCCAGCAGCTTTAGAGGCCCAGGGTCGCGGTCACCCCTCCACTTT. It translates to CASSFRGPGSRSPLHF.